The clone carrying this T cell receptor beta chain was seen a handful of times. Its antigen is undetermined. The data belong to a study of regulatory T cells in long-lasting Graves disease. Study results and caveats: Accuracy may have suffered from the small sample size.

Time point meaning: persistent/refractory GD, antithyroid drugs over 5 years with positive TRAb. The TCR library was made from RNA extracted from PBMCs. Tubes containing EDTA received roughly 10 milliliters of drawn peripheral blood. Construction of TCR beta libraries relied on iRepertoire HTBI primers and on Arm-PCR targeting CDR3 regions. TCRdb re-derived calls from the multiplex PCR reads in MiXCR, one entry per CDR3 protein. The profile covers 500,000 to 800,000 distinct CDR3 sequences, with about 30% appearing a single time and about two fifths taken by the ten largest. The clonotype was recovered from a female donor with Graves disease. The starting material was peripheral blood mononuclear cells (PBMCs), obtained when the disease was refractory, from a patient treated with antithyroid drugs.

Here the CDR3 reads CASSVDRVNSPLHF. The CDR3, as DNA: TGTGCCAGCAGTGTGGACAGGGTAAATTCACCCCTCCACTTT. This chain links TRBV2 with TRBJ1-6; TRBD1 agrees at 8 bases. Germline CDR1 SNHLY, CDR2 FYNNEI. This CDR3 has 14 residues. J lost 7 bases, V lost 4 bases, and 3 bases had no gene match.